The 23 T cell receptor beta chains listed next were all sequenced from one sample in a study of PD-L1 blockade in urothelial cancer. Data came from immunoSEQ multiplex PCR; TCRdb stores just in-frame clones and leaves some out. The sample shows about 45,000 clones, roughly four fifths of them seen only once. Noted time point: peripheral blood 6 weeks after treatment start. Sequencing was performed on PBMCs, taken around atezolizumab (anti-PD-L1) treatment. The source of these receptors is a man in his fifties or sixties with urothelial cancer.

The V gene is TRBV28, the J gene TRBJ2-1; 9 nucleotides align to TRBD2. The CDR3 has 16 amino acids. CDR1 and CDR2 from the germline V gene are MDHEN and SYDVKM. Germline trimming cut 5 bases from V and 2 bases from J; bases unmatched to any gene: 7. CDR3 DNA: TGTGCCAGCAGTCGGGGCGGGGGGGTTACCTACAATGAGCAGTTCTTC. The encoded protein is CASSRGGGVTYNEQFF.

This rearrangement joins TRBV19 to TRBJ2-7, with 10 positions matching TRBD1. Germline lookup yields CDR1 LNHDA and CDR2 SQIVND (reference sequence). Germline trimming cut 4 bases from V and 6 bases from J; bases unmatched to any gene: 9. The CDR3 contains 15 residues. The CDR3 bases are TGTGCCAGTAGTACGACGGGACAGGGGTTGGGCGAGCAGTACTTC. Its protein is CASSTTGQGLGEQYF. The entire variable domain, with the rest obtained from reference TRBV19 and TRBJ2-7, is as follows: DGGITQSPKYLFRKEGQNVTLSCEQNLNHDAMYWYRQDPGQGLRLIYYSQIVNDFQKGDIAEGYSVSREKKESFPLTVTSAQKNPTAFYLCASSTTGQGLGEQYFGPGTRLTVT.

This clone has only a few counts. The chain combines TRBV19 with TRBJ1-5; tentative D call: TRBD1 (6 bases). V lost 6 bases and J lost 0, with 9 bases in between. Germline assignment: CDR1 LNHDA and CDR2 SQIVND (reference sequence). CDR3 length: 14 amino acids. In nucleotides, the CDR3 is TGTGCCAGTAGACGGACAGTTAGCAATCAGCCCCAGCATTTT. It specifies CASRRTVSNQPQHF.

This sequence joins TRBV2 and TRBJ2-2, with D unresolved. Trimming removed 7 bases at V and 6 bases at J, with 9 bases between. Germline V gene sequence: CDR1 SNHLY, CDR2 FYNNEI. CDR3 length equals 12 residues. The CDR3 region is CASNPRAGELFF. The CDR3 DNA is TGTGCCAGCAATCCACGGGCCGGGGAGCTGTTTTTT.

J is TRBJ2-5 and V is TRBV5-1; possible D gene TRBD2, 5 bases. This CDR3 contains 14 residues. Trimming pared 0 bases from V and 5 bases from J, leaving 11 bases between. In germline, CDR1 is SGHRS, CDR2 YFSETQ. The CDR3 nucleotides are TGCGCCAGCAGCTTGGGAGAGGGTCGGGAGACCCAGTACTTC. Translating gives CASSLGEGRETQYF. The full variable domain, rest sourced from reference TRBV5-1 and TRBJ2-5, is KAGVTQTPRYLIKTRGQQVTLSCSPISGHRSVSWYQQTPGQGLQFLFEYFSETQRNKGNFPGRFSGRQFSNSRSEMNVSTLELGDSALYLCASSLGEGRETQYFGPGTRLLVL.

The gene calls are TRBV5-6 and TRBJ2-2; perhaps TRBD2 as D (5 bases). Trimming cost V 2 bases and J 1 base, with 12 bases left between them. Germline V gives CDR1 SGHDT, CDR2 YYEEEE. The CDR3 contains 16 residues. The CDR3 region has the DNA TGTGCCAGCAGCTTTCGACCGGGATTGAACACCGGGGAGCTGTTTTTT. Its protein is CASSFRPGLNTGELFF.

The rearrangement uses TRBV2 and TRBJ2-7, with TRBD1 matching 7 bases. CDR3 size: 13 residues. The V segment lost 5 bases and the J segment 6 bases; nucleotides outside the gene matches: 7. The germline CDR1 and CDR2 sequences are SNHLY and FYNNEI. Here the CDR3 reads CASSNTGVTEQYF. The CDR3 bases are TGTGCCAGCAGTAATACAGGGGTGACCGAGCAGTACTTC.

The chain links TRBV4-1 to TRBJ1-2; D unclear. V was trimmed by 1 base and J by 2 bases, leaving 8 bases between them. The CDR3 contains 14 residues. Germline loops: CDR1 MGHRA, CDR2 YSYEKL. The CDR3 spells CASSQAYGNYGYTF. Here the CDR3 DNA reads TGCGCCAGCAGCCAAGCGTACGGGAACTATGGCTACACCTTC.

The chain carries TRBV2 and TRBJ2-5; TRBD2 matches at 10 bases. The length of the CDR3 is 15 residues. Losses at the gene ends were 3 bases for V and 7 bases for J; bases not matched to a gene: 8. CDR1 is SNHLY, CDR2 FYNNEI, per germline. CDR3 in amino acids: CASSEASGGVGTQYF. For the CDR3, the DNA is TGTGCCAGCAGTGAGGCTAGCGGGGGTGTGGGGACCCAGTACTTC.

The chain has TRBV10-3 and TRBJ2-1, with 8 bases matching TRBD1. J lost 7 bases, V lost 5 bases, and 4 bases had no gene match. Looked up from germline, CDR1 is ENHRY and CDR2 is SYGVKD. There are 13 residues in the CDR3. The CDR3 here is CAISKTGVNEQFF. CDR3 coding DNA: TGTGCCATCAGTAAGACAGGGGTGAATGAGCAGTTCTTC.

The count of this clone is one. The chain carries TRBV28 and TRBJ1-2; D is ambiguous. Germline V CDR1 and CDR2: MDHEN, SYDVKM. This CDR3 region has 15 residues. V was trimmed by 3 bases and J by 1 base, leaving 12 bases between them. The CDR3 here is CASSFALGDNYGYTF. The CDR3 nucleotides read TGTGCCAGCAGTTTCGCGTTGGGAGATAACTATGGCTACACCTTC.

The V call is TRBV5-3, the J call TRBJ2-3; 8 bases agree with TRBD2. TRBV5-3 is known as an ORF, though its function is uncertain. Trimming took 8 bases from V and 0 from J; bases not matched to a gene: 8. CDR3 length: 15 residues. For the CDR3, the DNA is TGTGCCAGCGCCCGGGAGGGGCCTAGCACAGATACGCAGTATTTT. This gives the protein CASAREGPSTDTQYF.

This chain uses TRBV30 with TRBJ2-3; 8 bases are a match to TRBD2. This CDR3 has 13 residues. With V trimmed by 4 bases and J by 6 bases, 6 bases remained unmatched. Per germline, CDR1 GTSNPN and CDR2 SVGIG (reference sequence). In nucleotides, the CDR3 is TGTGCCTGGACCCGCGGGGGGCAGGATACGCAGTATTTT. Translation gives CAWTRGGQDTQYF. The complete variable domain, with remaining parts taken from reference TRBV30 and TRBJ2-3, reads SQTIHQWPATLVQPVGSPLSLECTVEGTSNPNLYWYRQAAGRGLQLLFYSVGIGQISSEVPQNLSASRPQDRQFILSSKKLLLSDSGFYLCAWTRGGQDTQYFGPGTRLTVL.

V gene TRBV2 combines with J gene TRBJ2-2, with D uncertain. The CDR3 is made up of 13 amino acids. Germline V gene lookup returns CDR1 SNHLY and CDR2 FYNNEI. Trimming pared 3 bases from V and 4 bases from J, leaving 6 bases between. The CDR3 DNA reads as TGTGCCAGCAGTGACAGGTTCACCGGGGAGCTGTTTTTT. The encoded protein is CASSDRFTGELFF. Supplemented by reference TRBV2 and TRBJ2-2, the full variable domain reads EPEVTQTPSHQVTQMGQEVILRCVPISNHLYFYWYRQILGQKVEFLVSFYNNEISEKSEIFDDQFSVERPDGSNFTLKIRSTKLEDSAMYFCASSDRFTGELFFGEGSRLTVL.

This clone is labeled as medium-sized. This chain links TRBV30 with TRBJ1-4; TRBD1 is a possible D gene (5 bases). V shed 5 bases and J shed 7 bases, with 8 bases lying between them. Germline CDR1 reads GTSNPN; CDR2 reads SVGIG (reference sequence). This CDR3 spans 11 amino acids. CDR3 sequence reads: CAWQGGEKLFF. The DNA for the CDR3 is TGTGCCTGGCAGGGTGGTGAAAAACTGTTTTTT. The full variable domain, its missing parts supplied by reference TRBV30 and TRBJ1-4, is SQTIHQWPATLVQPVGSPLSLECTVEGTSNPNLYWYRQAAGRGLQLLFYSVGIGQISSEVPQNLSASRPQDRQFILSSKKLLLSDSGFYLCAWQGGEKLFFGSGTQLSVL.

V gene TRBV2 combines with J gene TRBJ1-2; no clear D. The germline CDR1 and CDR2 sequences are SNHLY and FYNNEI. The CDR3 loop spans 11 amino acids. With 7 bases removed from V and 8 bases from J, the gap between germline ends came to 11 bases. CDR3: CASIGGHGYTF. DNA for the CDR3: TGTGCCAGCATTGGTGGGCACGGCTACACCTTC.

The chain has TRBV5-6 and TRBJ2-2; 8 bases match TRBD1. Germline trimming cut 2 bases from V and 4 bases from J; bases unmatched to any gene: 1. This CDR3 has 14 residues. Germline V gene data show CDR1 as SGHDT and CDR2 as YYEEEE. In nucleotides, the CDR3 is TGTGCCAGCAGCTTACAGGGGGGCACCGGGGAGCTGTTTTTT. The encoded protein is CASSLQGGTGELFF.

This clone came up once. This chain links TRBV30 with TRBJ2-7; TRBD1 aligns across 7 bases. Germline lookup yields CDR1 GTSNPN and CDR2 SVGIG (reference sequence). Trimming cost V 7 bases and J 2 bases; bases outside gene matches: 2. This CDR3 contains 11 residues. The CDR3: CASTGAYEQYF. The CDR3 coding sequence is TGTGCCTCAACAGGGGCCTACGAGCAGTACTTC.

The table lists this clone with a count of one. The chain carries TRBV7-9 and TRBJ2-7; TRBD2 agrees at 8 bases. CDR3 length: 14 residues. The V gene's germline CDR1 is SEHNR and CDR2 FQNEAQ (reference sequence). Trimming removed 5 bases from V and 1 base from J; junction bases left unmatched: 4. The CDR3 is CASSRSGGSYEQYF. The CDR3 nucleotides read TGTGCCAGCAGCAGATCGGGGGGGTCCTACGAGCAGTACTTC.

This clone occurred a few times. The chain employs TRBV5-6 and TRBJ1-2; the match to TRBD1 covers 9 bases. J lost 5 bases, V lost 0 bases, and 5 bases had no gene match. This CDR3 spans 15 amino acids. Germline CDR1 and CDR2: SGHDT and YYEEEE. CDR3: CASSLGQGDIYGYTF. The CDR3 DNA reads TGTGCCAGCAGCTTGGGACAGGGGGATATATATGGCTACACCTTC.

This chain links TRBV14 with TRBJ1-1; D unresolved. Germline V gene lookup returns CDR1 SGHDN and CDR2 FVKESK. The CDR3 runs to 13 residues. The germline V and J ends were trimmed by 2 bases and 2 bases, with 6 bases remaining between them. This CDR3 is CASSQIENTEAFF. CDR3 in DNA: TGTGCCAGCAGCCAAATAGAAAACACTGAAGCTTTCTTT. Filled out from reference TRBV14 and TRBJ1-1, the complete variable domain reads EAGVTQFPSHSVIEKGQTVTLRCDPISGHDNLYWYRRVMGKEIKFLLHFVKESKQDESGMPNNRFLAERTGGTYSTLKVQPAELEDSGVYFCASSQIENTEAFFGQGTRLTVV.

Regarding this clone: Other nucleotide sequences in the sample specify the same CDR3. The chain joins TRBV6-6 to TRBJ2-5, with TRBD2 as a possible D gene (7 bases). The V gene's germline CDR1 is MNHNY and CDR2 SVGAGI (reference sequence). This CDR3 is built from 14 residues. Trimming took 2 bases from V and 2 from J, leaving 9 bases between them. This chain's CDR3 is CASSYRGGQETQYF. DNA of the CDR3: TGTGCCAGCAGTTACAGGGGGGGGCAAGAGACCCAGTACTTC.

V and J are TRBV5-1 and TRBJ2-1; 10 nucleotides align to TRBD2. Unmatched junction bases numbered 14, after V lost 1 base and J lost 4 bases. There are 19 residues in the CDR3. Germline CDR1 SGHRS, CDR2 YFSETQ. The CDR3 is CASSLRLAGVTLRYNEQFF. The CDR3 DNA reads TGCGCCAGCAGCTTGAGGCTAGCGGGGGTGACGCTCAGGTACAATGAGCAGTTCTTC.